Included here is one TCR beta chain sequence, with context. Its antigen is unidentified. The entry originates in a study of T cell responses to AZD1222 COVID-19 vaccine. The CDR3 covers 13 residues. Germline V gene data show CDR1 as KGHSH and CDR2 as LQKENI. Unmatched junction bases numbered 9, after V lost 11 bases and J lost 4 bases. Sequencing was performed with immunoSEQ multiplex PCR; in TCRdb, only in-frame clones are kept and a portion is missing. The sample contains under 250,000 clones, roughly 91% of which appear only once. Study-wide results and limits: Rises in breadth and depth of Spike-specific TCRs came after two AZD1222 doses. Among those given AZD1222, only five or six were seropositive at baseline. Along spike, vaccine-associated CD4 TCRs were found throughout, with dominance at 160-218 and 743-854.

This TCR derives from an adult in good health. The specimen was peripheral blood, collected on day 0 of MenACWY control vaccination. The rearrangement uses TRBV18 and TRBJ2-7; TRBD1 matches at 9 bases. CDR3 sequence reads: CASSGTGLYEQYF. The CDR3 DNA follows: TGTGCCTCCTCCGGGACAGGGCTATACGAGCAGTACTTC.